This T cell receptor beta chain was observed in a study of radiotherapy plus CTLA-4 blockade in lung cancer. Study-wide background: Objective responses were observed in around 17% of patients, and disease control was achieved by about 30%.

The repertoire was sequenced with immunoSEQ multiplex PCR; TCRdb's copy has only in-frame clones and lacks some. The data show 35,000 to 45,000 clones, 72% seen once. The study gave focal radiation plus ipilimumab CTLA-4 blockade to patients with chemo-refractory metastatic non-small-cell lung cancer. The sequence came from a human donor with non-small cell lung cancer who had stable disease on radiotherapy plus ipilimumab. The sequencing used peripheral blood, collected from a patient treated with radiotherapy plus ipilimumab.

This CDR3 reads CASSYSTSGGGEQYF. The CDR3 coding sequence is TGTGCCAGCAGTTACTCGACTAGCGGGGGCGGCGAGCAGTACTTC. The chain carries TRBV6-5 and TRBJ2-7, with TRBD2 matching over 12 bases. This CDR3 is built from 15 residues. Germline CDR1 is MNHEY and CDR2 is SVGAGI. Trimming took 0 bases from V and 6 from J; bases not matched to a gene: 3.